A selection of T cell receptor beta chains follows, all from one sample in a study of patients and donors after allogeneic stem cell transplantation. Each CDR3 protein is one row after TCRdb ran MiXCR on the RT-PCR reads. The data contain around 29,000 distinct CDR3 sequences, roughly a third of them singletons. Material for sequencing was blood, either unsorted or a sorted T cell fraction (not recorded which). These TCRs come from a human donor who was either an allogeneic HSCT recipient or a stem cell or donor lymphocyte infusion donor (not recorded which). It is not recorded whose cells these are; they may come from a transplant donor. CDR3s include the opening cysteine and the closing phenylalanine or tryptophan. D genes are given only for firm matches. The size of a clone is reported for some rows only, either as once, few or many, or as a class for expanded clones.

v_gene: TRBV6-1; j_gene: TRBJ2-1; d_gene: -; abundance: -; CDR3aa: CASSVKGRNEQFF; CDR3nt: TGTGCCAGCAGTGTTAAGGGGCGAAATGAGCAGTTCTTC
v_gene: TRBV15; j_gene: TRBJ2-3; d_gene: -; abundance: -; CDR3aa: CATSRAGASTDTQYF; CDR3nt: TGTGCCACCAGCAGAGCTGGGGCGAGCACAGATACGCAGTATTTT
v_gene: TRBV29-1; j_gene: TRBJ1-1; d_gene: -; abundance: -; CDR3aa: CSSFRGGGTEAFF; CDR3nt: TGCAGCTCGTTCCGGGGGGGAGGGACTGAAGCTTTCTTT
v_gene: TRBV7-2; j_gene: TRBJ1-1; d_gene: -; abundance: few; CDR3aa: CASSFTADTEAFF; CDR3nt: TGTGCCAGCAGCTTCACGGCCGACACTGAAGCTTTCTTT
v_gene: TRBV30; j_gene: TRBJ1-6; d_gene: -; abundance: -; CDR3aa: CAWSVPSSYNSPLHF; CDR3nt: TGTGCCTGGAGTGTACCGAGCTCCTATAATTCACCCCTCCACTTT
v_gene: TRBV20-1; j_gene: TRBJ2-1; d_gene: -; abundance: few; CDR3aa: CSASHDNINNEQFF; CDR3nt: TGCAGTGCTAGTCACGACAACATAAACAATGAGCAGTTCTTC
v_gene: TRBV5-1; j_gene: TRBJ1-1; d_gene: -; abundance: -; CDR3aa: CASSVSRDTEAFF; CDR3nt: TGCGCCAGCAGCGTGAGTAGAGACACTGAAGCTTTCTTT
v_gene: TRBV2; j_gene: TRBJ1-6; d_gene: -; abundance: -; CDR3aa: CASTRGLDSPLHF; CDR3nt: TGTGCCAGCACCCGGGGGTTGGATTCACCCCTCCACTTT
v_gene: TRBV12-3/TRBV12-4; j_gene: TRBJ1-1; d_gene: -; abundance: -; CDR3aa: CASSLQGKAFF; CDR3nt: TGTGCCAGCAGTTTACAGGGTAAGGCTTTCTTT
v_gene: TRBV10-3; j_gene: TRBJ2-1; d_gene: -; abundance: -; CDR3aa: CAISESRGGAEQFF; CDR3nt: TGTGCCATCAGTGAGTCGAGGGGCGGAGCTGAGCAGTTCTTC
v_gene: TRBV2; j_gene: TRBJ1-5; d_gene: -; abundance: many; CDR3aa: CASREVRGYQPQHF; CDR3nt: TGTGCCAGCAGAGAGGTCAGGGGATACCAGCCCCAGCATTTT
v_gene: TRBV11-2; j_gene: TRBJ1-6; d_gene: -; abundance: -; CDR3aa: CASSLDRWSNSPLHF; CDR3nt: TGTGCCAGCAGCTTAGATCGATGGTCAAATTCACCCCTCCACTTT
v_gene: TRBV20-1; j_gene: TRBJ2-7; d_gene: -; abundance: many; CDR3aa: CSASPTGEKGQYF; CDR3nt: TGCAGTGCCTCACCCACAGGCGAAAAAGGGCAGTACTTC